The T cell receptor beta chain described here comes from a study of shared clonotypes between healthy human individuals. The wider study: The donor pool was made up of a couple of women and three men aged 18 to 49.

The CDR3 totals 14 residues. Per the germline V gene, CDR1 is SGHDT and CDR2 is YYEEEE. Germline trimming cut 1 base from V and 3 bases from J; bases unmatched to any gene: 4. Repertoires were generated with immunoSEQ multiplex PCR, while TCRdb's copy carries only in-frame clones and drops some. The sample has around 120,000 clones; less than 75% are singletons. There were no recent acute infections or vaccinations among the donors, who were healthy HIV-negative adults. Concerning this clone: The antigen remains undetermined.

Study results and limitations: Sequencing depth was expected to affect clonotype sharing among donors.

Sequencing was carried out using memory CD8+ T cells sorted from blood. Subset indicated: CD45RO+ cells pooled with CCR7-negative TemRA cells. This clonotype originated in a woman aged 25 to 39 in good health. The chain joins TRBV5-6 to TRBJ2-7, with 7 positions matching TRBD1. CDR3 amino acids: CASSLIGTVYEQYF. The CDR3 DNA reads as TGTGCCAGCAGCTTGATCGGGACAGTCTACGAGCAGTACTTC.